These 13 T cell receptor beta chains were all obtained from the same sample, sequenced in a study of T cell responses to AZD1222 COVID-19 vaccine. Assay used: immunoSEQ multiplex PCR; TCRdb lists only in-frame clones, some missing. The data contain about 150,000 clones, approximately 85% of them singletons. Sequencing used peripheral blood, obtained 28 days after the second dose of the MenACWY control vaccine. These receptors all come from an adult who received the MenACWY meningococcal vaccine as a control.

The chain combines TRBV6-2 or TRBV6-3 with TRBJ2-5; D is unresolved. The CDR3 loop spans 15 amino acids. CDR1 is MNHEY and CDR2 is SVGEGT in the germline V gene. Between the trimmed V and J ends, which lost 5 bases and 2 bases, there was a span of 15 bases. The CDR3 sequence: CASSKEVASQETQYF. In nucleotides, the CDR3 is TGTGCCAGCAGTAAAGAGGTGGCTTCACAAGAGACCCAGTACTTC.

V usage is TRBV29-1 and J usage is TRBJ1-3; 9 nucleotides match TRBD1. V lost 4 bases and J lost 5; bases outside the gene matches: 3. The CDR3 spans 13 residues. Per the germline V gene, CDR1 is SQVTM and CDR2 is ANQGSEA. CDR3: CSVAQGARNTIYF. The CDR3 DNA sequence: TGCAGCGTTGCACAGGGGGCAAGAAACACCATATATTTT. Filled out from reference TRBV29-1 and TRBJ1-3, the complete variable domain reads SAVISQKPSRDICQRGTSLTIQCQVDSQVTMMFWYRQQPGQSLTLIATANQGSEATYESGFVIDKFPISRPNLTFSTLTVSNMSPEDSSIYLCSVAQGARNTIYFGEGSWLTVV.

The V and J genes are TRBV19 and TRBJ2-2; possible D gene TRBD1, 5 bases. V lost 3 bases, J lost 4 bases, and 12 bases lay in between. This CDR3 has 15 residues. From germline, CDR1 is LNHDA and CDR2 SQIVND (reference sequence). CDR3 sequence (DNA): TGTGCCAGTAGTATTGTCTGGGGCCCCACCGGGGAGCTGTTTTTT. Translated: CASSIVWGPTGELFF.

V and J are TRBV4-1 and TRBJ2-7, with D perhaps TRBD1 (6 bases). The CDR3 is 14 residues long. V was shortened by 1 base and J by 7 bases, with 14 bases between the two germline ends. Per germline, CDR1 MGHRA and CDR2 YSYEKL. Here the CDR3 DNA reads TGCGCCAGCAGCCAAGGACAGGCGTCGAGGGAGCAGTACTTC. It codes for CASSQGQASREQYF.

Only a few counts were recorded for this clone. In DNA, the CDR3 is TGTGCCAGCAGTTACTCTGAAGTTCTCACTGAAGCTTTCTTT. The encoded protein is CASSYSEVLTEAFF. The chain links TRBV6-2 or TRBV6-3 to TRBJ1-1, with D unresolved. With 0 bases removed from V and 4 bases from J, the gap between germline ends came to 9 bases. CDR1 MNHEY and CDR2 SVGEGT come from the germline V gene. CDR3 length equals 14 residues.

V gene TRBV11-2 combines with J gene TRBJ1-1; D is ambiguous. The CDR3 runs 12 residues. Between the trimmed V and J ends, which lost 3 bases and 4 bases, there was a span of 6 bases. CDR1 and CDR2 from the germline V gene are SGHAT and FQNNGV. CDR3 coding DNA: TGTGCCAGCAGCTTTGAGTTCACTGAAGCTTTCTTT. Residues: CASSFEFTEAFF.

Here the CDR3 DNA reads TGTGCCAGCAGTTACTGGGGAGGAAATCAGCCCCAGCATTTT. It is translated as CASSYWGGNQPQHF. V gene TRBV6-2 or TRBV6-3 combines with J gene TRBJ1-5; no reliable D call. This CDR3 comprises 14 residues. Germline V gene data show CDR1 as MNHEY and CDR2 as SVGEGT. V was shortened by 1 base and J by 4 bases, with 8 bases between the two germline ends.

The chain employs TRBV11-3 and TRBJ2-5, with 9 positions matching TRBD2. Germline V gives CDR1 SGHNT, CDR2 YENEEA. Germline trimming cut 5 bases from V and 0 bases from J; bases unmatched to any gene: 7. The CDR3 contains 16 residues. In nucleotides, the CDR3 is TGTGCCAGCAGCCCGAAGGGACTAGCCTACCAAGAGACCCAGTACTTC. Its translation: CASSPKGLAYQETQYF.

CDR3 sequence reads: CASLRTATDTQYF. The CDR3 bases are TGTGCCAGCCTACGGACAGCCACAGATACGCAGTATTTT. The chain carries TRBV5-5 and TRBJ2-3, with D possibly matching TRBD1 (6 bases). V was pared by 7 bases and J by 2 bases, with 11 bases between. The CDR3 is 13 residues long. Germline CDR1 and CDR2: SGHKS and YYEKEE (reference sequence). Based on the CDR3 plus reference TRBV5-5 and TRBJ2-3, the full variable domain is DAGVTQSPTHLIKTRGQQVTLRCSPISGHKSVSWYQQVLGQGPQFIFQYYEKEERGRGNFPDRFSARQFPNYSSELNVNALLLGDSALYLCASLRTATDTQYFGPGTRLTVL.

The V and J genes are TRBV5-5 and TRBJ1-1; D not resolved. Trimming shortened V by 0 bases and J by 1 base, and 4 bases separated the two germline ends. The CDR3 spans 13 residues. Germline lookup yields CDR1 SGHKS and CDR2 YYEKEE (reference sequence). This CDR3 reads CASSLAGNTEAFF. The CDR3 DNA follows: TGTGCCAGCAGCTTGGCCGGGAACACTGAAGCTTTCTTT.

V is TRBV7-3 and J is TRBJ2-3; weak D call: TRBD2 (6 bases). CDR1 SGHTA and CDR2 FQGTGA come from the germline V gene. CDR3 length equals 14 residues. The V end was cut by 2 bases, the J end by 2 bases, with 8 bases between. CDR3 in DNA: TGTGCCAGCAGCTTAGGACTAACCACAGATACGCAGTATTTT. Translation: CASSLGLTTDTQYF.

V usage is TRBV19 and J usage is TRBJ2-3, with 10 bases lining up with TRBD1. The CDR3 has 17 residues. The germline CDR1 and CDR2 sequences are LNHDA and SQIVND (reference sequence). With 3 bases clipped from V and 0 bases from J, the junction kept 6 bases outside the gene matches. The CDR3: CASSMRGTGASTDTQYF. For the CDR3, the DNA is TGTGCCAGTAGTATGAGGGGGACAGGGGCTAGCACAGATACGCAGTATTTT.

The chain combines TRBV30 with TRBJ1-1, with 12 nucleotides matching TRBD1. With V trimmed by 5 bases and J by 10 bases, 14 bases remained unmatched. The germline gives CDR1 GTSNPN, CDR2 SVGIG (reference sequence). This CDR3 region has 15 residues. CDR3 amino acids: CAWWGLRDRGRRAFF. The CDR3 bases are TGTGCCTGGTGGGGCTTACGGGACAGGGGGCGAAGAGCTTTCTTT. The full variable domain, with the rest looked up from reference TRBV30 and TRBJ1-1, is SQTIHQWPATLVQPVGSPLSLECTVEGTSNPNLYWYRQAAGRGLQLLFYSVGIGQISSEVPQNLSASRPQDRQFILSSKKLLLSDSGFYLCAWWGLRDRGRRAFFGQGTRLTVV.